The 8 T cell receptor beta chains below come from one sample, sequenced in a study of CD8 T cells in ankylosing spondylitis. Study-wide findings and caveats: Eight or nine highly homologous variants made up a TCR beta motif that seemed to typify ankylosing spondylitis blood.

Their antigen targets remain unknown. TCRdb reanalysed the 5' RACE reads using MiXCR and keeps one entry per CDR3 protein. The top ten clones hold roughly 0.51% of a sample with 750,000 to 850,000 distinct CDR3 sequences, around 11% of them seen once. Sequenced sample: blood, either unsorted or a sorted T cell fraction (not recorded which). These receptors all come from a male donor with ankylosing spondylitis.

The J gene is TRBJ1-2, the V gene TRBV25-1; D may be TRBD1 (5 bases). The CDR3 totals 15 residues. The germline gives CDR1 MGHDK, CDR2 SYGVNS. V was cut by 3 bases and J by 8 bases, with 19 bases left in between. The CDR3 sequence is CASSDLTPSGTGYTF. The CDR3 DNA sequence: TGTGCCAGCAGTGATCTTACCCCATCAGGGACGGGCTACACCTTC.

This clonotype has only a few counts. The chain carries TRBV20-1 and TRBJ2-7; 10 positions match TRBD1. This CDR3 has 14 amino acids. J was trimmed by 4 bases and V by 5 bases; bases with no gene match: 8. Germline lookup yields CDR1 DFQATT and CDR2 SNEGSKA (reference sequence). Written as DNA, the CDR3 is TGCAGTGCTCTAGGACAGGGGGTTTTATACGAGCAGTACTTC. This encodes CSALGQGVLYEQYF.

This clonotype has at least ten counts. The CDR3 coding sequence is TGTGCCAGCAGCTTAGGAGGCCTATCCGGATACGAGCAGTACTTC. This codes for CASSLGGLSGYEQYF. The chain carries TRBV7-2 and TRBJ2-7; D gene unclear. From germline, CDR1 is SGHTA and CDR2 FQGNSA. V lost 1 base, J lost 4 bases, and 14 bases lay in between. The CDR3 sequence is 15 residues long.

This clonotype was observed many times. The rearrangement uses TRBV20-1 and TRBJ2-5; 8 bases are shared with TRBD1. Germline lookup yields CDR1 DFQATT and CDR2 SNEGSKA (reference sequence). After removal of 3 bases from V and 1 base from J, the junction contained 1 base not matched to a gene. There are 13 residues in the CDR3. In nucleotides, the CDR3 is TGCAGTGCTAGCGACAGGGGCCAAGAGACCCAGTACTTC. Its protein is CSASDRGQETQYF.

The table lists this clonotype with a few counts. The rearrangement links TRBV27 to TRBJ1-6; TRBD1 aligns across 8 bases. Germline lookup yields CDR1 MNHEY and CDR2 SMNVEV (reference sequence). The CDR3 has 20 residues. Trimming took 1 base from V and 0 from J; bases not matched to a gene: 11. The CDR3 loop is CASSLFGTRGLSSYNSPLHF. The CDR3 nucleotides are TGTGCCAGCAGTTTATTCGGTACCAGGGGGCTTAGCTCCTATAATTCACCCCTCCACTTT.

The CDR3 region is CAISGSPALYGYTF. CDR3 nucleotide sequence: TGTGCCATCAGCGGGTCTCCAGCTTTGTATGGCTACACCTTC. The chain carries TRBV10-3 and TRBJ1-2; D gene ambiguous. The V and J ends lost 6 bases and 5 bases respectively, with 16 bases between them. CDR3 length: 14 amino acids. Germline-derived CDR1 and CDR2 are ENHRY and SYGVKD.

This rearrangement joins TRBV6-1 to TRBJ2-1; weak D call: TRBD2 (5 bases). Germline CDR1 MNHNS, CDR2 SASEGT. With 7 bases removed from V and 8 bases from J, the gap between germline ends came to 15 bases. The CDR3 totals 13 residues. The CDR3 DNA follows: TGTGCCAGCAAAGCGGCCTTAGACGATGAGCAGTTCTTC. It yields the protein CASKAALDDEQFF.

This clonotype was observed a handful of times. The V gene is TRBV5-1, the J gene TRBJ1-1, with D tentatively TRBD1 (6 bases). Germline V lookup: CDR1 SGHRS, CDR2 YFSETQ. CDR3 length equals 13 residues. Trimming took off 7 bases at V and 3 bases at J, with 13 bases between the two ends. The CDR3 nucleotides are TGCGCCAGCGGACAGACGGTGCACACTGAAGCTTTCTTT. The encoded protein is CASGQTVHTEAFF.